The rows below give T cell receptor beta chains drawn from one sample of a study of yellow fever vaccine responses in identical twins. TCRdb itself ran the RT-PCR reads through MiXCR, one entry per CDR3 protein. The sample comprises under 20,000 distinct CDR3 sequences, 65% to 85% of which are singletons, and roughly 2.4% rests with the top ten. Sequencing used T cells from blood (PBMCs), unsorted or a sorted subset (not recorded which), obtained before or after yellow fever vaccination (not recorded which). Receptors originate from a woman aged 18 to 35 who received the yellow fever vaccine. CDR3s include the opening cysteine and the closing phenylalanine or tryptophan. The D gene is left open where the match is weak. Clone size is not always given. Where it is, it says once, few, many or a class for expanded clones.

CDR3: CASSYSLGPGGGNSPLHF
DNA: TGTGCCAGCAGTTACTCTTTGGGACCCGGGGGCGGTAATTCACCCCTCCACTTT
J: TRBJ1-6
size: -
D: -
V: TRBV6-2/TRBV6-3

CDR3: CASSQAGTSGGSLAHKETQYF
DNA: TGCGCCAGCAGCCAAGCCGGGACTAGCGGGGGGTCTCTAGCCCATAAAGAGACCCAGTACTTC
J: TRBJ2-5
size: -
D: TRBD2
V: TRBV4-1

CDR3: CASSLFPGDADTQYF
DNA: TGTGCCAGCAGCTTATTCCCAGGGGATGCGGATACGCAGTATTTT
J: TRBJ2-3
size: once
D: -
V: TRBV11-1

CDR3: CASSLKVLANEQFF
DNA: TGTGCCAGCAGCTTGAAAGTACTAGCTAATGAGCAGTTCTTC
J: TRBJ2-1
size: -
D: -
V: TRBV7-2

CDR3: CASTQPSSYEQYF
DNA: TGTGCCAGCACACAACCGAGCTCCTACGAGCAGTACTTC
J: TRBJ2-7
size: once
D: -
V: TRBV11-2

CDR3: CASSLFAATDTQYF
DNA: TGTGCCAGCAGCTTATTCGCAGCTACAGATACGCAGTATTTT
J: TRBJ2-3
size: -
D: -
V: TRBV13

CDR3: CASSYEGADLNSPLHF
DNA: TGTGCCAGCAGTTATGAGGGGGCCGACCTAAATTCACCCCTCCACTTT
J: TRBJ1-6
size: -
D: TRBD1
V: TRBV6-2/TRBV6-3

CDR3: CASSTTLSQGSYEQYF
DNA: TGTGCCAGCAGCACCACTTTAAGTCAGGGATCCTACGAGCAGTACTTC
J: TRBJ2-7
size: -
D: -
V: TRBV4-2

CDR3: CASSFFTSGSSSEQFF
DNA: TGTGCCAGCAGTTTCTTCACTAGCGGGAGTTCAAGTGAGCAGTTCTTC
J: TRBJ2-1
size: -
D: TRBD2
V: TRBV12-3/TRBV12-4

CDR3: CASSLGATETQYF
DNA: TGTGCCAGCAGTTTAGGGGCCACGGAGACCCAGTACTTC
J: TRBJ2-5
size: -
D: -
V: TRBV28

CDR3: CASSVTINNEQFF
DNA: TGTGCCAGCAGTGTAACTATAAACAATGAGCAGTTCTTC
J: TRBJ2-1
size: few
D: -
V: TRBV12-3/TRBV12-4

CDR3: CASSLEPGLREQFF
DNA: TGTGCCAGCAGCTTAGAACCGGGACTTAGGGAACAGTTCTTC
J: TRBJ2-1
size: -
D: -
V: TRBV11-2

CDR3: CAISDRQGTSNQPQHF
DNA: TGTGCCATCAGTGACCGACAGGGAACTAGCAATCAGCCCCAGCATTTT
J: TRBJ1-5
size: once
D: TRBD1
V: TRBV10-3

CDR3: CASSIEKWNEQFF
DNA: TGCGCCAGTAGTATTGAAAAGTGGAATGAGCAGTTCTTC
J: TRBJ2-1
size: -
D: -
V: TRBV19

CDR3: CASCWRAGANYGYTF
DNA: TGTGCCAGCTGCTGGCGGGCAGGAGCTAACTATGGCTACACCTTC
J: TRBJ1-2
size: -
D: -
V: TRBV6-1

CDR3: CASSSGASNTGELFF
DNA: TGTGCCAGCAGTTCCGGAGCCTCGAACACCGGGGAGCTGTTTTTT
J: TRBJ2-2
size: -
D: -
V: TRBV7-3

CDR3: CASAAGLFYGYTF
DNA: TGTGCCAGCGCGGCAGGATTATTCTACGGCTACACCTTC
J: TRBJ1-2
size: -
D: -
V: TRBV6-1

CDR3: CATSRDGETGELFF
DNA: TGTGCCACCAGCAGAGATGGAGAGACCGGGGAGCTGTTTTTT
J: TRBJ2-2
size: few
D: -
V: TRBV15

CDR3: CSARDRRFEQFF
DNA: TGCAGTGCTAGAGATAGGCGGTTTGAGCAGTTCTTC
J: TRBJ2-1
size: -
D: -
V: TRBV20-1

CDR3: CASSLGTAETQYF
DNA: TGTGCCAGCAGCTTAGGGACAGCGGAGACCCAGTACTTC
J: TRBJ2-5
size: -
D: -
V: TRBV11-1

CDR3: CASSVEGRLRETQYF
DNA: TGTGCCAGCAGCGTAGAAGGCCGATTAAGAGAGACCCAGTACTTC
J: TRBJ2-5
size: -
D: -
V: TRBV9

CDR3: CSVDVTGAYNEQFF
DNA: TGCAGCGTTGATGTGACGGGGGCCTACAATGAGCAGTTCTTC
J: TRBJ2-1
size: -
D: -
V: TRBV29-1

CDR3: CSVEGGDTNNEQFF
DNA: TGCAGCGTTGAAGGCGGGGATACGAACAATGAGCAGTTCTTC
J: TRBJ2-1
size: -
D: -
V: TRBV29-1

CDR3: CASSSSQGANSPLHF
DNA: TGCGCCAGCAGCTCTTCTCAGGGGGCCAATTCACCCCTCCACTTT
J: TRBJ1-6
size: -
D: TRBD1
V: TRBV5-1

CDR3: CASTRGTEAFF
DNA: TGTGCCAGCACCCGGGGCACTGAAGCTTTCTTT
J: TRBJ1-1
size: -
D: -
V: TRBV7-9

CDR3: CSVEVPTDTGELFF
DNA: TGCAGCGTTGAAGTACCAACAGACACCGGGGAGCTGTTTTTT
J: TRBJ2-2
size: -
D: -
V: TRBV29-1

CDR3: CASSSVWDGYGYTF
DNA: TGTGCCAGCAGTTCGGTATGGGATGGCTATGGCTACACCTTC
J: TRBJ1-2
size: -
D: -
V: TRBV6-2/TRBV6-3

CDR3: CSVGLGPNEQFF
DNA: TGCAGCGTTGGACTAGGACCCAATGAGCAGTTCTTC
J: TRBJ2-1
size: -
D: -
V: TRBV29-1

CDR3: CSARLRLADYNEQFF
DNA: TGCAGTGCTAGGCTGAGACTAGCGGACTACAATGAGCAGTTCTTC
J: TRBJ2-1
size: -
D: TRBD2
V: TRBV20-1

CDR3: CASTVWERGIQETQYF
DNA: TGCGCCAGCACCGTTTGGGAAAGGGGAATACAAGAGACCCAGTACTTC
J: TRBJ2-5
size: -
D: -
V: TRBV23-1

CDR3: CAISTQDTQYF
DNA: TGTGCCATCAGTACTCAAGATACGCAGTATTTT
J: TRBJ2-3
size: -
D: -
V: TRBV10-3

CDR3: CASSPGAGMNTEAFF
DNA: TGTGCCAGCTCACCAGGGGCAGGAATGAACACTGAAGCTTTCTTT
J: TRBJ1-1
size: -
D: -
V: TRBV18